This TCR beta chain was recovered during a study of shared clonotypes between healthy human individuals. Study context: A donor's plate count was three for CD4 naive and three for CD4 memory; CD8 naive had two and CD8 memory one.

Every contributor of samples was a Caucasian grown-up residing in Nashville, Tennessee. Both subsets, CD45RA+ naive and CD45RA-negative memory, were split from the CD4+ cells. Sequenced by immunoSEQ multiplex PCR; TCRdb stores in-frame clones only, minus some. The data show 800,000 to 1,200,000 clones, 75% to 80% seen once. V lost 1 base, J lost 2 bases, and 13 bases lay in between. The CDR3 contains 16 residues. Germline CDR1 MNHNS, CDR2 SASEGT. The chain is built from TRBV6-1 and TRBJ2-3, with D possibly TRBD2 on 6 matching bases. This TCR was sampled from a man aged 18-30 years in good health. Some clones in this sample may be carry-over from other donors' samples. The sequenced material came from memory CD4+ T cells from PBMCs. The subset here: CD45RA-negative fraction. CDR3 in DNA: TGTGCCAGCAGTGAAGAGCCCGCGGGGAACACAGATACGCAGTATTTT. Residues: CASSEEPAGNTDTQYF.